What follows are 20 T cell receptor beta chains derived from one specimen sequenced in a study of post-analysis software for immune sequencing data. Study-wide results and caveats: Roughly 5 TRBV segments (TRBV5-6, TRBV5-1 and TRBV20-1 among them) occurred more frequently in patients than in controls.

Their specific antigens are unknown. The library was made from cDNA and included unique molecular identifiers. TCRdb processed the PCR reads anew with MiXCR; each CDR3 protein has one entry. The sample yields approximately 350,000 distinct CDR3 sequences, roughly 35% seen once. Sequenced input: blood. The receptors were sampled from a girl between 10 and 17 years old with multiple sclerosis.

This clonotype was seen only once. The chain employs TRBV6-1 and TRBJ2-7; TRBD1 agrees at 12 bases. V lost 6 bases, J lost 7 bases, and 13 bases stayed unmatched. This CDR3 has 16 amino acids. The germline CDR1 and CDR2 sequences are MNHNS and SASEGT. The CDR3 loop is CASRPSGTGGPGEQYF. The CDR3 nucleotides read TGTGCCAGCAGACCTTCCGGGACAGGGGGCCCTGGAGAGCAGTACTTC.

This chain joins TRBV6-1 and TRBJ1-4; D gene ambiguous. Per the germline V gene, CDR1 is MNHNS and CDR2 is SASEGT. The CDR3 is 16 amino acids. Trimming took 0 bases from V and 8 from J, leaving 16 bases between them. The CDR3 here is CASSEAEPLQWEKLFF. Here the CDR3 DNA reads TGTGCCAGCAGTGAAGCAGAACCACTTCAGTGGGAAAAACTGTTTTTT.

This clonotype has more than one count but fewer than ten. The chain couples TRBV5-1 to TRBJ2-6; 8 bases fit TRBD1. The length of the CDR3 is 16 residues. Trimming at V came to 4 bases and at J to 2 bases, leaving 5 bases not matched to a gene. Germline CDR1 SGHRS, CDR2 YFSETQ. The CDR3 DNA reads TGCGCCAGCAGCGCCTCGGACAGGGCTGGGGCCAACGTCCTGACTTTC. Its translation is CASSASDRAGANVLTF. Using reference TRBV5-1 and TRBJ2-6 for the parts outside the CDR3, the full variable domain is KAGVTQTPRYLIKTRGQQVTLSCSPISGHRSVSWYQQTPGQGLQFLFEYFSETQRNKGNFPGRFSGRQFSNSRSEMNVSTLELGDSALYLCASSASDRAGANVLTFGAGSRLTVL.

This clonotype was recorded a few times. V and J are TRBV14 and TRBJ1-5, with TRBD1 matching over 7 bases. CDR1 is SGHDN and CDR2 is FVKESK in the germline V gene. The CDR3 has 13 residues. After removal of 4 bases from V and 7 bases from J, the junction contained 4 bases not matched to a gene. The CDR3 protein is CASSPQGEQPQHF. The CDR3 DNA follows: TGTGCCAGCAGCCCTCAGGGGGAACAGCCCCAGCATTTT. Full variable domain (remainder filled in from reference TRBV14 and TRBJ1-5): EAGVTQFPSHSVIEKGQTVTLRCDPISGHDNLYWYRRVMGKEIKFLLHFVKESKQDESGMPNNRFLAERTGGTYSTLKVQPAELEDSGVYFCASSPQGEQPQHFGDGTRLSIL.

Concerning this clonotype: Compared with germline, one end of the junction differs, possibly owing to a read error. The chain recombines TRBV2 with TRBJ1-2; possibly TRBD1 for D (5 bases). CDR3 length: 16 residues. CDR1 is SNHLY and CDR2 is FYNNEI in the germline V gene. The CDR3, as DNA: TGTACCAGCAGCGAAGAACTTACAGGCCCCCACTATGGCTACACCTTC. This encodes CTSSEELTGPHYGYTF.

In this sample, this clonotype turned up a few times. The chain couples TRBV5-1 to TRBJ1-5, with D possibly TRBD1 on 6 matching bases. There are 15 residues in the CDR3. V gave up 1 base and J gave up 5 bases, with 13 bases separating them. Germline V gene lookup returns CDR1 SGHRS and CDR2 YFSETQ. The CDR3 reads CASSLTGIPDQPQHF. The DNA of the CDR3 is TGCGCCAGCAGCTTGACAGGGATCCCTGATCAGCCCCAGCATTTT.

The gene calls are TRBV19 and TRBJ2-4, with D unclear. Germline V CDR1 and CDR2: LNHDA, SQIVND (reference sequence). V lost 5 bases to trimming and J lost 0 bases, with 8 bases between them. This CDR3 region has 14 residues. The CDR3: CASSVQGAKNIQYF. The CDR3 DNA sequence: TGTGCCAGTAGTGTACAAGGAGCCAAAAACATTCAGTACTTC.

The gene calls are TRBV12-3 or TRBV12-4 and TRBJ1-1; no clear D gene. V lost 4 bases and J lost 6, with 15 bases in between. The CDR3 is 14 amino acids. Here the CDR3 reads CASSSRAGVAEAFF. For the CDR3, the DNA is TGTGCCAGCAGTTCCCGAGCCGGCGTGGCTGAAGCTTTCTTT.

This chain links TRBV20-1 with TRBJ1-5; D is ambiguous. Germline V gives CDR1 DFQATT, CDR2 SNEGSKA (reference sequence). CDR3 length: 17 residues. The ends were cut back, 3 bases at V and 3 bases at J, with 21 bases in the middle. The CDR3 region is CSASFWSLGDPNQPQHF. The CDR3 coding sequence is TGCAGTGCTAGTTTTTGGTCCCTCGGGGATCCCAATCAGCCCCAGCATTTT.

V is TRBV5-5 and J is TRBJ1-1; 8 nucleotides agree with TRBD1. The CDR3 is made up of 14 amino acids. Trimming cost V 4 bases and J 4 bases; bases outside gene matches: 6. Germline loops: CDR1 SGHKS, CDR2 YYEKEE (reference sequence). CDR3 in DNA: TGTGCCAGCAGCCCCGGACAGGGACCCACTGAAGCTTTCTTT. Translating gives CASSPGQGPTEAFF.

The genes are TRBV18 and TRBJ2-5; 7 positions match TRBD1. Looked up from germline, CDR1 is KGHSH and CDR2 is LQKENI. The CDR3 loop spans 14 amino acids. Trimming cost V 4 bases and J 4 bases; bases outside gene matches: 6. The CDR3 nucleotides are TGTGCCAGCTCACAGGACAGGCATAGAGAGACCCAGTACTTC. This codes for CASSQDRHRETQYF.

This clonotype was seen only once. The rearrangement joins TRBV6-6 to TRBJ2-1, with 8 bases lining up with TRBD2. V lost 6 bases, J lost 7 bases, and 11 bases stayed unmatched. The germline V gene has CDR1 MNHNY and CDR2 SVGAGI (reference sequence). The CDR3 runs 15 residues. CDR3 nucleotides: TGTGCCAGCAGCCGTCCGGGACTAGAAATAAATGAGCAGTTCTTC. Residues: CASSRPGLEINEQFF.

A few counts support this clonotype. The CDR3 DNA follows: TGTGCCAGCAGATTACAGTACAATGAGCAGTTCTTC. Protein product: CASRLQYNEQFF. The chain is built from TRBV7-9 and TRBJ2-1; no definite D call. The V end lost 6 bases, the J end lost 4 bases, and 7 bases lay between the germline ends. CDR1 and CDR2 (germline): SEHNR, FQNEAQ (reference sequence). The CDR3 runs 12 residues.

In this sample, this clonotype turned up a few times. The chain links TRBV5-5 to TRBJ2-5; 7 bases line up with TRBD1. With V trimmed by 0 bases and J by 4 bases, 6 bases remained unmatched. In germline, CDR1 is SGHKS, CDR2 YYEKEE (reference sequence). The CDR3 runs 15 residues. CDR3 in DNA: TGTGCCAGCAGCTTGGGGCAGGGGGTTGGAGAGACCCAGTACTTC. Its translation is CASSLGQGVGETQYF.

This chain joins TRBV9 and TRBJ2-5; TRBD2 is a possible D gene (7 bases). The J call may not be correct, given that the DNA end is closer to TRBJ2-7. The CDR3 loop spans 15 amino acids. Germline V gives CDR1 SGDLS, CDR2 YYNGEE. CDR3 coding DNA: TGTGCCAGCAGCGGAATAGGGGGGGCGACCTACGAGCAGTACTTC. Translation gives CASSGIGGATYEQYF.

This clonotype was recorded a few times. The rearrangement joins TRBV5-1 to TRBJ2-5; maybe TRBD2 (7 bases). Trimming shortened V by 6 bases and J by 7 bases, and 19 bases separated the two germline ends. The CDR3 sequence is 14 residues long. Germline-derived CDR1 and CDR2 are SGHRS and YFSETQ. The CDR3 DNA reads TGCGCCAGCACCCAAGGGGGGGTCCTTGGGACCCAGTACTTC. Residues: CASTQGGVLGTQYF. Variable domain in full (rest from reference TRBV5-1 and TRBJ2-5): KAGVTQTPRYLIKTRGQQVTLSCSPISGHRSVSWYQQTPGQGLQFLFEYFSETQRNKGNFPGRFSGRQFSNSRSEMNVSTLELGDSALYLCASTQGGVLGTQYFGPGTRLLVL.

The chain couples TRBV7-3 to TRBJ2-1, with D perhaps TRBD1 (6 bases). Germline V gene sequence: CDR1 SGHTA, CDR2 FQGTGA. CDR3 size: 15 residues. The V and J ends lost 6 bases and 6 bases respectively, with 18 bases between them. The CDR3 bases are TGTGCCAGCAGTAAAATCAGGGGTGTAGGCAATGAGCAGTTCTTC. It translates to CASSKIRGVGNEQFF.

On this clonotype itself: The junction differs from germline at one of its ends, possibly a read error. V usage is TRBV7-2 and J usage is TRBJ2-3; unclear D gene. The CDR3 runs to 14 residues. Germline V gives CDR1 SGHTA, CDR2 FQGNSA. The CDR3 is CASRLAASASTQYF. The CDR3 DNA follows: TGTGCCAGCAGGTTAGCAGCCTCAGCCTCCACGCAGTATTTT.

This clonotype was seen only a few times. V usage is TRBV4-2 and J usage is TRBJ2-4, with 7 bases matching TRBD1. Germline V gene data show CDR1 as LGHNA and CDR2 as YNFKEQ. CDR3 length equals 11 residues. With V trimmed by 4 bases and J by 13 bases, 4 bases remained unmatched. The CDR3 here is CASSLQGIQYF. CDR3 nucleotides: TGTGCCAGCAGCCTACAGGGGATACAGTACTTC.

J is TRBJ1-4 and V is TRBV5-6; 10 bases match TRBD1. J lost 2 bases, V lost 6 bases, and 22 bases had no gene match. Germline V gene data show CDR1 as SGHDT and CDR2 as YYEEEE. This CDR3 has 21 amino acids. The CDR3 bases are TGTGCCAGCACCCTTAAGGGGATCCGGGACAGGGGAGTGGCGACTAATGAAAAACTGTTTTTT. Amino acids: CASTLKGIRDRGVATNEKLFF.